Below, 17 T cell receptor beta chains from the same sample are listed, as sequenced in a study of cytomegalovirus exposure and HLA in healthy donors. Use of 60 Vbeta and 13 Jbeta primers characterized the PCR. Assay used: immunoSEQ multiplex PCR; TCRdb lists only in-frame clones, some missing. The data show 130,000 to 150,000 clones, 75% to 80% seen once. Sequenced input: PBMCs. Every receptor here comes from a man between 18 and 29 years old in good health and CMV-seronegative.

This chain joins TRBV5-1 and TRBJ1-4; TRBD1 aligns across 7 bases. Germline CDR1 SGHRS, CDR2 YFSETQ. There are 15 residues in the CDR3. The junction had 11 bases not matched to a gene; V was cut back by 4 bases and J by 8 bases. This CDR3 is CASSPLTPGQEKLFF. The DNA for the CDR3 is TGCGCCAGCAGCCCACTCACTCCGGGACAGGAAAAACTGTTTTTT.

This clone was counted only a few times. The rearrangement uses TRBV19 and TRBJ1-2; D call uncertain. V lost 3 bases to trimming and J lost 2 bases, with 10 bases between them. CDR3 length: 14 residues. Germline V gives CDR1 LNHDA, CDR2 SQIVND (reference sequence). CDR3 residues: CASSISGMNYGYTF. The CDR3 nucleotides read TGTGCCAGTAGTATCTCCGGGATGAACTATGGCTACACCTTC.

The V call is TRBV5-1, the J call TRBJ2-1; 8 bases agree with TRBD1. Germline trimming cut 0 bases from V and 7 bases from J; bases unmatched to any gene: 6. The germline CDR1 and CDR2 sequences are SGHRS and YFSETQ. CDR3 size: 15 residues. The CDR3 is CASSLGQGAGNEQFF. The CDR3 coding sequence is TGCGCCAGCAGCTTGGGGCAGGGGGCCGGGAATGAGCAGTTCTTC.

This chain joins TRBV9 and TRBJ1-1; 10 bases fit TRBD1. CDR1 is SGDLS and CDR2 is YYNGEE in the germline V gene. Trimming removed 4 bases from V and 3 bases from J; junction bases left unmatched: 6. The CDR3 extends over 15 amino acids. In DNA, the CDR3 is TGTGCCAGCAGCATCGGACAGGGGGAGGACACTGAAGCTTTCTTT. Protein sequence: CASSIGQGEDTEAFF.

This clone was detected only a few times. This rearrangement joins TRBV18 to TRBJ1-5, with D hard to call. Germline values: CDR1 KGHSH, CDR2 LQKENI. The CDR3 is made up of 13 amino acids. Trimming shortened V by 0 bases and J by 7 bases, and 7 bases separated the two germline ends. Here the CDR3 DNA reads TGTGCCAGCTCACCACCCGGGTCCCAGCCCCAGCATTTT. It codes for CASSPPGSQPQHF.

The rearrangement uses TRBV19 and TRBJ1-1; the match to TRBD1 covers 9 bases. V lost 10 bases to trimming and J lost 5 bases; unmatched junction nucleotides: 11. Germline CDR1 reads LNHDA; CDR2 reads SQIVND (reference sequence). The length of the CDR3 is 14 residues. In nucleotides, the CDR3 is TGTGCCACTAACCCCAACAGGGGGCTTACTGAAGCTTTCTTT. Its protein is CATNPNRGLTEAFF.

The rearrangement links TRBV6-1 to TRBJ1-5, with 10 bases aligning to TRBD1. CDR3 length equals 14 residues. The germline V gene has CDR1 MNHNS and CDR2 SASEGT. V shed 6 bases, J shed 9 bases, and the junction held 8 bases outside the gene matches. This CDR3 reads CASRATGGTGPQHF. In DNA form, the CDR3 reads TGTGCCAGCAGAGCGACAGGGGGCACTGGGCCCCAGCATTTT.

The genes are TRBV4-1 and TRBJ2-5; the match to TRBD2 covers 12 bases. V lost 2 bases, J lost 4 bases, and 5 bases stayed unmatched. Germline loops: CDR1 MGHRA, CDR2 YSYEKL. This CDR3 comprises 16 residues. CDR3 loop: CASSQRLAGVGETQYF. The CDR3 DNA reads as TGCGCCAGCAGCCAACGACTAGCGGGAGTTGGAGAGACCCAGTACTTC.

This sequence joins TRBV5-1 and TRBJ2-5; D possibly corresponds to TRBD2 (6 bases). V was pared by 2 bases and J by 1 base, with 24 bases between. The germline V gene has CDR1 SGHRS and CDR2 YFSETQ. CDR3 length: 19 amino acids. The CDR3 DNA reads TGCGCCAGCAGCTTCCCGGAAGATCTGGCGGGGAGGCCCCAAGAGACCCAGTACTTC. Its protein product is CASSFPEDLAGRPQETQYF.

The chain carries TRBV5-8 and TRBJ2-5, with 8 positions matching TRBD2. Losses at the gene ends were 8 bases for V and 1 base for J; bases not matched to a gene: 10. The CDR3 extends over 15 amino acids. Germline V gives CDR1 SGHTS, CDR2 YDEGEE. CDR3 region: CASRGGQPIQETQYF. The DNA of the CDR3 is TGTGCCAGTCGCGGGGGGCAGCCCATCCAAGAGACCCAGTACTTC.

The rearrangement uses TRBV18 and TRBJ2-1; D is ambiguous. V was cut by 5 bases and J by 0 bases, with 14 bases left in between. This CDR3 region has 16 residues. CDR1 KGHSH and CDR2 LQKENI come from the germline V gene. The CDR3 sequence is CASSGTLGRSYNEQFF. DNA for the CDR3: TGTGCCAGCTCAGGAACTCTAGGTCGCTCCTACAATGAGCAGTTCTTC.

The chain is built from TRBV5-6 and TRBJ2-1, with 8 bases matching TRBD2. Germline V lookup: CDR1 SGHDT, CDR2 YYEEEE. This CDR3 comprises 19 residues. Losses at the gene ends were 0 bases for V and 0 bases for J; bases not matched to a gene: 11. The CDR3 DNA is TGTGCCAGCAGCTTGGTCGGCTGGCGGGAGGCAAACTCCTACAATGAGCAGTTCTTC. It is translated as CASSLVGWREANSYNEQFF.

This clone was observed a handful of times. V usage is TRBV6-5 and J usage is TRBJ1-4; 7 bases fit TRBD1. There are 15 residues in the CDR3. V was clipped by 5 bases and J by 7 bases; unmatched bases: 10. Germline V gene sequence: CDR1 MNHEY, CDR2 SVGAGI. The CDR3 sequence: CASSDWTGRREKLFF. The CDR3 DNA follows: TGTGCCAGCAGTGACTGGACAGGACGGCGTGAAAAACTGTTTTTT.

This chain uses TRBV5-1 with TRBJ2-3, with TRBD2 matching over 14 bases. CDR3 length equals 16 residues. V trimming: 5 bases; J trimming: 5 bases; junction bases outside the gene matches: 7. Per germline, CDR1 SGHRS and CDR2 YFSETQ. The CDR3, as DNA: TGCGCCAGCAGTGGGGGACTAGCGGGAGAGCAAGATACGCAGTATTTT. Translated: CASSGGLAGEQDTQYF.

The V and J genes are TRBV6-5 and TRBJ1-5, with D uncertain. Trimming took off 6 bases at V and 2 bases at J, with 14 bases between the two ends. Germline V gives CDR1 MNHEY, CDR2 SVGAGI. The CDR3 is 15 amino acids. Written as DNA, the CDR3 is TGTGCCAGCAGACGTACGGCCACAGGCAATCAGCCCCAGCATTTT. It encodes CASRRTATGNQPQHF.

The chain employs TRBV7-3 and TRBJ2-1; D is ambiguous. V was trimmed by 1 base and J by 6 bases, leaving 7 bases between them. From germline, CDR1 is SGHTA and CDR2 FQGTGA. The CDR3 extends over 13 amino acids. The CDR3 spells CASSLSYGNEQFF. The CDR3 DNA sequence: TGTGCCAGCAGCTTAAGTTACGGCAATGAGCAGTTCTTC.

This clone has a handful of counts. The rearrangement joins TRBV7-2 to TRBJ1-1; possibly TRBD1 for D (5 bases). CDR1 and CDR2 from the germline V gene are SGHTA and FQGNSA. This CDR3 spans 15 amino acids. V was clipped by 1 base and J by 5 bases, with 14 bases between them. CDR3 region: CASSLVEGVGTEAFF. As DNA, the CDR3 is TGTGCCAGCAGCTTAGTAGAAGGGGTGGGGACTGAAGCTTTCTTT.